The clone carrying this T cell receptor (beta chain) showed up many times. Its target is unknown. MiXCR was run by TCRdb on the 5' RACE reads, yielding one entry per CDR3 protein. This sample yields some 6,500 distinct CDR3 sequences, of which 9.1% are seen a single time; about 25% belongs to the top ten. The data were obtained in a study of spatial heterogeneity in lung cancer. Study observations and caveats: Tumors with more nonsynonymous mutations had more expanded intratumoral alpha and beta TCRs.

Noted time point: sample taken at primary tumor resection. V shed 5 bases and J 0 bases; nucleotides not matched to a gene: 4. Looked up from germline, CDR1 is KGHSH and CDR2 is LQKENI. The CDR3 has 15 residues. This TCR derives from a female donor with early-stage non-small cell lung cancer. The chain carries TRBV18 and TRBJ2-3; 8 nucleotides align to TRBD2. Sequencing used lung tumor tissue, obtained at surgery. DNA of the CDR3: TGTGCCAGCTCAATAGCGGGGCCCAGCACAGATACGCAGTATTTT. As protein: CASSIAGPSTDTQYF.